Listed below are T cell receptor beta chains from one sample, sequenced in a study of OX40 agonist ivuxolimab in advanced cancers. Profiled with immunoSEQ multiplex PCR; TCRdb holds only in-frame clones, not every one. This sample has about 64,000 clones, with approximately 84% found just once. The sequenced sample was CD4+ or CD8+ T cells sorted from blood, obtained in a trial of the OX40 agonist ivuxolimab. The receptors were sampled from an adult with an advanced solid tumor such as melanoma, head and neck, liver or kidney cancer. Both conserved end residues are part of each CDR3. Fields, in order: V gene, J gene, clone size, D gene, CDR3 DNA, CDR3 protein. The D gene is left open where the match is weak. The size of a clone is reported for some rows only, either as once, few or many, or as a class for expanded clones.

V gene: TRBV7-9; J gene: TRBJ2-1; clone size: .; D gene: .; CDR3 DNA: TGTGCCAGCAGCCACAAAAGGCGGGTAGGCAATGAGCAGTTCTTC; CDR3 protein: CASSHKRRVGNEQFF
V gene: TRBV18; J gene: TRBJ2-4; clone size: .; D gene: TRBD1; CDR3 DNA: TGTGCCAGCTCACCTGGACAGGGCAGCGCCAAAAACATTCAGTACTTC; CDR3 protein: CASSPGQGSAKNIQYF
V gene: TRBV2; J gene: TRBJ2-7; clone size: .; D gene: TRBD2; CDR3 DNA: TGTGCCAGCAGAGCCACTAGCGGGAGGTACGAGCAGTACTTC; CDR3 protein: CASRATSGRYEQYF
V gene: TRBV28; J gene: TRBJ2-3; clone size: few; D gene: .; CDR3 DNA: TGTGCCAGCAGCCAGCGAATGGGGCTCACAGATACGCAGTATTTT; CDR3 protein: CASSQRMGLTDTQYF
V gene: TRBV28; J gene: TRBJ1-6; clone size: .; D gene: .; CDR3 DNA: TGTGCCAGCACACGGGACGGCAATTCACCCCTCCACTTT; CDR3 protein: CASTRDGNSPLHF
V gene: TRBV15; J gene: TRBJ2-7; clone size: once; D gene: .; CDR3 DNA: TGTGCCACCAGCAGAGGGGGGCAGGGGTGGTACGAGCAGTACTTC; CDR3 protein: CATSRGGQGWYEQYF
V gene: TRBV28; J gene: TRBJ1-4; clone size: once; D gene: .; CDR3 DNA: TGTGCCAGCAGTTTATGGACGGTGAATGAAAAACTGTTTTTT; CDR3 protein: CASSLWTVNEKLFF
V gene: TRBV4-3; J gene: TRBJ2-3; clone size: .; D gene: TRBD2; CDR3 DNA: TGCGCCAGCAGCCAAGCTAGCGGGTTTGGGGATACGCAGTATTTT; CDR3 protein: CASSQASGFGDTQYF
V gene: TRBV5-1; J gene: TRBJ2-5; clone size: .; D gene: .; CDR3 DNA: TGCGCCAGCAGCTCAACGAGGTACTCGAGGGAGACCCAGTACTTC; CDR3 protein: CASSSTRYSRETQYF
V gene: TRBV4-3; J gene: TRBJ1-2; clone size: .; D gene: TRBD1; CDR3 DNA: TGCGCCAGCAGCCAAGGGCTGGGGGACAGGATTAACTATGGCTACACCTTC; CDR3 protein: CASSQGLGDRINYGYTF
V gene: TRBV30; J gene: TRBJ2-7; clone size: once; D gene: TRBD1; CDR3 DNA: TGTGCCTGGAATAAGGACAGGGGCAACCACGAGCAGTACTTC; CDR3 protein: CAWNKDRGNHEQYF
V gene: TRBV12-5; J gene: TRBJ2-1; clone size: .; D gene: TRBD2; CDR3 DNA: TGTGCTAGTGGCTCTCGACTAGCGGGGCCTTACAATGAGCAGTTCTTC; CDR3 protein: CASGSRLAGPYNEQFF
V gene: TRBV4-2; J gene: TRBJ2-1; clone size: .; D gene: .; CDR3 DNA: TGTGCCAGCAGTCGCATGGGGGGAATGAGCTCCTACAATGAGCAGTTCTTC; CDR3 protein: CASSRMGGMSSYNEQFF
V gene: TRBV7-9; J gene: TRBJ1-1; clone size: few; D gene: .; CDR3 DNA: TGTGCCAGCAGCTTATCGGTCGACACTGAAGCTTTCTTT; CDR3 protein: CASSLSVDTEAFF
V gene: TRBV4-2; J gene: TRBJ1-2; clone size: few; D gene: .; CDR3 DNA: TGTGCCAGCAGCCAAGATCTAGCAGGGGATCTTCATGGCTACACCTTC; CDR3 protein: CASSQDLAGDLHGYTF
V gene: TRBV2; J gene: TRBJ2-4; clone size: .; D gene: .; CDR3 DNA: TGTGCCAGCAGTGAAGGGGAGGTTAAAAACATTCAGTACTTC; CDR3 protein: CASSEGEVKNIQYF
V gene: TRBV29-1; J gene: TRBJ2-2; clone size: .; D gene: .; CDR3 DNA: TGCAGCGTTGCGGCGGGGCGCACCGGGGAGCTGTTTTTT; CDR3 protein: CSVAAGRTGELFF
V gene: TRBV7-2; J gene: TRBJ1-5; clone size: .; D gene: TRBD1; CDR3 DNA: TGTGCCAGCAGACGGACAGGGGGGATTTTTAGCAATCAGCCCCAGCATTTT; CDR3 protein: CASRRTGGIFSNQPQHF
V gene: TRBV7-8; J gene: TRBJ2-7; clone size: .; D gene: TRBD2; CDR3 DNA: TGTGCCAGCAGCTTAGCGTTGAGCGGGGAGACCTACGAGCAGTACTTC; CDR3 protein: CASSLALSGETYEQYF
V gene: TRBV28; J gene: TRBJ2-7; clone size: once; D gene: .; CDR3 DNA: TGTGCCAGCAGCCCCTATGGGACTCTGTACGAGCAGTACTTC; CDR3 protein: CASSPYGTLYEQYF
V gene: TRBV18; J gene: TRBJ2-7; clone size: .; D gene: .; CDR3 DNA: TGTGCCAGCTCACTTGGGACAAGGACCTACGAGCAGTACTTC; CDR3 protein: CASSLGTRTYEQYF
V gene: TRBV4-1; J gene: TRBJ1-1; clone size: .; D gene: .; CDR3 DNA: TGCGCCAGCAGCCAACTGGGGCTGGAGAACACTGAAGCTTTCTTT; CDR3 protein: CASSQLGLENTEAFF
V gene: TRBV7-6; J gene: TRBJ2-1; clone size: .; D gene: TRBD2; CDR3 DNA: TGTGCCAGCAGCTTAGACGGCAGACTAGCGGGAGCTGAGCAGTTCTTC; CDR3 protein: CASSLDGRLAGAEQFF
V gene: TRBV6-6; J gene: TRBJ2-7; clone size: .; D gene: TRBD2; CDR3 DNA: TGTGCCACATCCACCGGGACTAGCGTTTACGAGCAGTACTTC; CDR3 protein: CATSTGTSVYEQYF
V gene: TRBV6-6; J gene: TRBJ2-7; clone size: .; D gene: .; CDR3 DNA: TGTGCCAGCAGTCCATCAGGGAACGAGCAGTACTTC; CDR3 protein: CASSPSGNEQYF
V gene: TRBV2; J gene: TRBJ2-1; clone size: .; D gene: .; CDR3 DNA: TGTGCCAGCAGTGTCTACAATGAGCAGTTCTTC; CDR3 protein: CASSVYNEQFF
V gene: TRBV6-5; J gene: TRBJ2-3; clone size: .; D gene: .; CDR3 DNA: TGTGCCAGCAGTTATGCCGGGACTTTAGATACGCAGTATTTT; CDR3 protein: CASSYAGTLDTQYF
V gene: TRBV6-5; J gene: TRBJ1-2; clone size: .; D gene: .; CDR3 DNA: TGTGCCAGCAGTCCGGGGGCAGCGCGGTTAGGCTACACCTTC; CDR3 protein: CASSPGAARLGYTF
V gene: TRBV18; J gene: TRBJ2-7; clone size: .; D gene: .; CDR3 DNA: TGTGCCAGCTCACCCTCCGGGCGAGAGCAGTACTTC; CDR3 protein: CASSPSGREQYF
V gene: TRBV7-9; J gene: TRBJ1-1; clone size: once; D gene: .; CDR3 DNA: TGTGCCAGCAGCCCCGGTGGGACCGCTCCTGAAGCTTTCTTT; CDR3 protein: CASSPGGTAPEAFF
V gene: TRBV7-2; J gene: TRBJ2-4; clone size: few; D gene: .; CDR3 DNA: TGTGCCAGCAGCTTAGCTGAAAACATTCAGTACTTC; CDR3 protein: CASSLAENIQYF
V gene: TRBV12-5; J gene: TRBJ2-7; clone size: .; D gene: .; CDR3 DNA: TGTGCTAGTGGTTCCCGGACTGGATCCTACGAGCAGTACTTC; CDR3 protein: CASGSRTGSYEQYF
V gene: TRBV10-1; J gene: TRBJ2-5; clone size: .; D gene: TRBD1; CDR3 DNA: TGCGCCAGCAGTGAGGTGGGACAGGGGAAAGAGGCCCAGTACTTC; CDR3 protein: CASSEVGQGKEAQYF